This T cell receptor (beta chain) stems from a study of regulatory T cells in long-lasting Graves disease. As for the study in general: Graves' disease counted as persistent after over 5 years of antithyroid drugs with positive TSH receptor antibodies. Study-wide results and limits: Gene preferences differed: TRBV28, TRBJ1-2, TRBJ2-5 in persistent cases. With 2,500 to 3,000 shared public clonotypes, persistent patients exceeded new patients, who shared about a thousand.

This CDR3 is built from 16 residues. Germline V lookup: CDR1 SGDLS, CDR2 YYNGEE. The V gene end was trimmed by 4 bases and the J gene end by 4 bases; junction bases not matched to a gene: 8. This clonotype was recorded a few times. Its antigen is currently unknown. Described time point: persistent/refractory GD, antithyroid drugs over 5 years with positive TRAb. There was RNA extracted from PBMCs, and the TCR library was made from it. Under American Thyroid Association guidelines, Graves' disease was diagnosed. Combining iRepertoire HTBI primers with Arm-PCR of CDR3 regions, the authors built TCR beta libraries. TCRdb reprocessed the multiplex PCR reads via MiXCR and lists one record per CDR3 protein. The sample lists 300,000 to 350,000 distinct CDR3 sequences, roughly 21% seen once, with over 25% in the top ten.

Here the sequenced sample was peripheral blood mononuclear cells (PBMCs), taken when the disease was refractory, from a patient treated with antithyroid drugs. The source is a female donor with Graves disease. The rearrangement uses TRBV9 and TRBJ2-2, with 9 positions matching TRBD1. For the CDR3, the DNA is TGTGCCAGCAGCATCCGGACAGGGGAGAGCACCGGGGAGCTGTTTTTT. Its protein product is CASSIRTGESTGELFF.